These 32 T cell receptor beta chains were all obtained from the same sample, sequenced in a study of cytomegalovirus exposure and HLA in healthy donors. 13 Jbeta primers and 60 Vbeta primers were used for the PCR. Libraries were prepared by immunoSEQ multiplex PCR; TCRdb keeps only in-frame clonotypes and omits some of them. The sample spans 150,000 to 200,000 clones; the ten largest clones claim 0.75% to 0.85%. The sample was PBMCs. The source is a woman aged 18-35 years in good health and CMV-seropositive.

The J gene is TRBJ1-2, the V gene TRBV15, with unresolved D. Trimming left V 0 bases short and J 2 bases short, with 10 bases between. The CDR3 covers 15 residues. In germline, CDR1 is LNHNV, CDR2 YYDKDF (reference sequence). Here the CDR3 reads CATSRDPGSNYGYTF. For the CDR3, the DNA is TGTGCCACCAGCAGAGACCCCGGGAGCAACTATGGCTACACCTTC.

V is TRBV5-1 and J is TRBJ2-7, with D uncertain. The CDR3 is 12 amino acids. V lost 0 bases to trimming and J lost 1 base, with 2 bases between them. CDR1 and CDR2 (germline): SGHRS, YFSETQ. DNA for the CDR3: TGCGCCAGCAGCTTGGTATCCTACGAGCAGTACTTC. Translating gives CASSLVSYEQYF.

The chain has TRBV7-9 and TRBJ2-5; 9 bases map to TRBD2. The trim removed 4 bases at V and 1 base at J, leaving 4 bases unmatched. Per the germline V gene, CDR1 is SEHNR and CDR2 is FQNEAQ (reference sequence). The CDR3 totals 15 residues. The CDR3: CASSYSGGRQETQYF. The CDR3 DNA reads TGTGCCAGCAGCTATAGCGGGGGCCGCCAAGAGACCCAGTACTTC.

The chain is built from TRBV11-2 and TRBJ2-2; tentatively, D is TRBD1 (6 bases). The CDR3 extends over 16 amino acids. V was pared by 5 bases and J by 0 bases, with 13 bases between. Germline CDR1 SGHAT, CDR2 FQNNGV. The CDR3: CASSTGQFANTGELFF. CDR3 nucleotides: TGTGCCAGCAGCACCGGACAGTTCGCGAACACCGGGGAGCTGTTTTTT.

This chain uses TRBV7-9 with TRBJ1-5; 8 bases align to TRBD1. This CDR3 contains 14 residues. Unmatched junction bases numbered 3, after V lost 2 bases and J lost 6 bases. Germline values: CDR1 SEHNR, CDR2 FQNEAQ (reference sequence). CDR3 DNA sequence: TGTGCCAGCAGCTTATCTACAGGGGGTCAGCCCCAGCATTTT. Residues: CASSLSTGGQPQHF.

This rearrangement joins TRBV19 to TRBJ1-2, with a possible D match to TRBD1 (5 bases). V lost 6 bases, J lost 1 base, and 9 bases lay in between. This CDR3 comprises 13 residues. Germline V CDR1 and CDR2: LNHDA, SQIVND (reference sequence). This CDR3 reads CASSPGLNYGYTF. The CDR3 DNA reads TGTGCCAGTAGCCCGGGACTTAACTATGGCTACACCTTC. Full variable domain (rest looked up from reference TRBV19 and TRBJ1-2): DGGITQSPKYLFRKEGQNVTLSCEQNLNHDAMYWYRQDPGQGLRLIYYSQIVNDFQKGDIAEGYSVSREKKESFPLTVTSAQKNPTAFYLCASSPGLNYGYTFGSGTRLTVV.

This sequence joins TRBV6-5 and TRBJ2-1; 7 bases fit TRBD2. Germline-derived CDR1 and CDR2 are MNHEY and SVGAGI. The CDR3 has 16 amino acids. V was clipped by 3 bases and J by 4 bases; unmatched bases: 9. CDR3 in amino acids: CASSYLGTTMYNEQFF. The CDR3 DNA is TGTGCCAGCAGTTATCTCGGGACTACAATGTACAATGAGCAGTTCTTC.

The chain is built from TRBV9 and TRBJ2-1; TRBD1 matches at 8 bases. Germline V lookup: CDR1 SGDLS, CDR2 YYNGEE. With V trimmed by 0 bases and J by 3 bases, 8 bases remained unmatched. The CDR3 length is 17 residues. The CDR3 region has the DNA TGTGCCAGCAGCGTAGAGACCGGGACAGGAGACTACAATGAGCAGTTCTTC. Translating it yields CASSVETGTGDYNEQFF.

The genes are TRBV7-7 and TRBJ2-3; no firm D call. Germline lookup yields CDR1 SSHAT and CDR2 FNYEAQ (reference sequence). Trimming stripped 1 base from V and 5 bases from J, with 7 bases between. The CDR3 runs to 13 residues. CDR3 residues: CASSLDTLDTQYF. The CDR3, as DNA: TGTGCCAGCAGCTTAGATACTTTAGATACGCAGTATTTT.

In DNA form, the CDR3 reads TGTGCCAGCAGCTTTGGGACAGGATCCTATGGCTACACCTTC. Translating gives CASSFGTGSYGYTF. V gene TRBV7-2 combines with J gene TRBJ1-2, with 8 positions matching TRBD1. The CDR3 extends over 14 amino acids. Germline lookup yields CDR1 SGHTA and CDR2 FQGNSA. J gave up 4 bases and V 3 bases, and 4 bases lay outside the gene matches.

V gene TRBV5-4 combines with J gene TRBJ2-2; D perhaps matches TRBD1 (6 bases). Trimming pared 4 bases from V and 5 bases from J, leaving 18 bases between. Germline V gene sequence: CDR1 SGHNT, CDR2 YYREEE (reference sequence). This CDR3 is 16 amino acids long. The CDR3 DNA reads TGTGCCAGCAGCGGGGGACCGGGACAAATAACCGGGGAGCTGTTTTTT. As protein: CASSGGPGQITGELFF.

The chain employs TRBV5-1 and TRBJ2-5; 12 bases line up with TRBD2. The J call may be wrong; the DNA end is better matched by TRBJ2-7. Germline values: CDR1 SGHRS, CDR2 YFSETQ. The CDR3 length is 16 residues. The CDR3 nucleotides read TGCGCCAGCAGCCCGGGAGCGACTAGCGGGAGAAACGAGCAGTACTTC. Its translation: CASSPGATSGRNEQYF.

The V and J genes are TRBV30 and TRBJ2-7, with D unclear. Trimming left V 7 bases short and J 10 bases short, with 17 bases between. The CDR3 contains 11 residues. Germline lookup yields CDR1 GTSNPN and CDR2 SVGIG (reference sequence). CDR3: CASIPGSRQYF. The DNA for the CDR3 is TGTGCCTCGATCCCAGGATCCAGACAGTACTTC.

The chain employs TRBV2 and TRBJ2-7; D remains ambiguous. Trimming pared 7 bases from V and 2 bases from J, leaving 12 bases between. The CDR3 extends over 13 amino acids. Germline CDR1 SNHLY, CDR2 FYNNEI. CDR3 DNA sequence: TGTGCCAGCAAATCTACCTCTACCTACGAGCAGTACTTC. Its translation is CASKSTSTYEQYF.

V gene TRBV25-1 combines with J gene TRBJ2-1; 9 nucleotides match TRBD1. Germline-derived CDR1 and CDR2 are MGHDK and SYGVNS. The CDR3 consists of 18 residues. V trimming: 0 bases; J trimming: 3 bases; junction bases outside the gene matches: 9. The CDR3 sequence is CASSEYIRGTGLYNEQFF. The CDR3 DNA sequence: TGTGCCAGCAGTGAATATATTCGTGGGACAGGGCTCTACAATGAGCAGTTCTTC.

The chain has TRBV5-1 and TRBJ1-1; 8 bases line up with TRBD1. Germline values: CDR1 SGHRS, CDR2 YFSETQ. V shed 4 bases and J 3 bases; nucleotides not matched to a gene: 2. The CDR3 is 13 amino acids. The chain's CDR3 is CASSKQGDTEAFF. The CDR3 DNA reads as TGCGCCAGCAGCAAACAGGGGGACACTGAAGCTTTCTTT.

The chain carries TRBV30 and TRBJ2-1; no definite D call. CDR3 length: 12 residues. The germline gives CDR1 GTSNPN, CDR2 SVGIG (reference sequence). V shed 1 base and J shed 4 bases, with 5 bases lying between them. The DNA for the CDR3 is TGTGCCTGGAGTGGGCCGTACAATGAGCAGTTCTTC. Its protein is CAWSGPYNEQFF. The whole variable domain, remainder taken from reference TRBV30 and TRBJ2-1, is SQTIHQWPATLVQPVGSPLSLECTVEGTSNPNLYWYRQAAGRGLQLLFYSVGIGQISSEVPQNLSASRPQDRQFILSSKKLLLSDSGFYLCAWSGPYNEQFFGPGTRLTVL.

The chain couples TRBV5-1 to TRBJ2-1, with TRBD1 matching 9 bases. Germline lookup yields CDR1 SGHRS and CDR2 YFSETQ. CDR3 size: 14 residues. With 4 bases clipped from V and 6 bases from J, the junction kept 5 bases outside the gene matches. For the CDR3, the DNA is TGCGCCAGCAGCGCCGGGACAGGGAGCAATGAGCAGTTCTTC. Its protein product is CASSAGTGSNEQFF.

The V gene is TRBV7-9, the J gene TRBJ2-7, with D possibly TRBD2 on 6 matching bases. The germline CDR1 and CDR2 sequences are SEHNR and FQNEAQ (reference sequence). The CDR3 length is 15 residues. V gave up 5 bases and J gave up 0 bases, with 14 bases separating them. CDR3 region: CASSPDDGSSYEQYF. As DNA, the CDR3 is TGTGCCAGCAGCCCAGACGACGGGAGCTCCTACGAGCAGTACTTC.

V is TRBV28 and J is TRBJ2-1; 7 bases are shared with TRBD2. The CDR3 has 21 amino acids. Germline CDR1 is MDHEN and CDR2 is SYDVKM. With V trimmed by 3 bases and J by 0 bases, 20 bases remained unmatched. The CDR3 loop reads CASSFLWRGIGRVSSYNEQFF. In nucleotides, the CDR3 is TGTGCCAGCAGTTTCCTCTGGCGGGGGATTGGGAGGGTTTCCTCCTACAATGAGCAGTTCTTC.

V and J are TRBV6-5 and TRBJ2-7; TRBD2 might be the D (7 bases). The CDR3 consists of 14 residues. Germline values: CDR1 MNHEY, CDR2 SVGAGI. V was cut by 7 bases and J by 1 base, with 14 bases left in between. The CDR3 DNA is TGTGCCAGCAACCAGGAGGGGGGGTCCTACGAGCAGTACTTC. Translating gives CASNQEGGSYEQYF.

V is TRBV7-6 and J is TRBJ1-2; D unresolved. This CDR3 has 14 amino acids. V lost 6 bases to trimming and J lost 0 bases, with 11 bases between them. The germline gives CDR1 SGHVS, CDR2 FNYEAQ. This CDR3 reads CASSIEGANYGYTF. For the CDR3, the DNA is TGTGCCAGCAGTATAGAGGGAGCTAACTATGGCTACACCTTC.

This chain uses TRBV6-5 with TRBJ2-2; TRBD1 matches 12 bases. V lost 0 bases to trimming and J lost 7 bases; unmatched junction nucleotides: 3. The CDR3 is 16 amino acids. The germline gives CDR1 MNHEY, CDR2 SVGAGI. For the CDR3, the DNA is TGTGCCAGCAGTTACTCGGGACAGGGGGCCGGCGGGGAGCTGTTTTTT. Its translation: CASSYSGQGAGGELFF.

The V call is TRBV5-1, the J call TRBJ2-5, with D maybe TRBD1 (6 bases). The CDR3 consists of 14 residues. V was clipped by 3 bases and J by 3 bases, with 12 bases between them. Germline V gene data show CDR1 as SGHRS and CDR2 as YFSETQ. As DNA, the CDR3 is TGCGCCAGCAGCTCACAGGGTTGGGAAGAGACCCAGTACTTC. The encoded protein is CASSSQGWEETQYF.

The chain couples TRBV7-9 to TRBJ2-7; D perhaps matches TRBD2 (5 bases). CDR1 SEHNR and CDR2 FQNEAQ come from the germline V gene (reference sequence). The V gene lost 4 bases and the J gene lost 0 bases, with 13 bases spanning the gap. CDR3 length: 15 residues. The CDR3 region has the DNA TGTGCCAGCAGCTCGATTTCGGGATCCTCCTACGAGCAGTACTTC. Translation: CASSSISGSSYEQYF.

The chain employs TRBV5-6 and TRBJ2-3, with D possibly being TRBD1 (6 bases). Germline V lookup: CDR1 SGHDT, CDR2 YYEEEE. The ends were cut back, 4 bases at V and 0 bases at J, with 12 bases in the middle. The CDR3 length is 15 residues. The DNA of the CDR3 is TGTGCCAGCAGCATGGACAGTTTTAGCACAGATACGCAGTATTTT. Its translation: CASSMDSFSTDTQYF.

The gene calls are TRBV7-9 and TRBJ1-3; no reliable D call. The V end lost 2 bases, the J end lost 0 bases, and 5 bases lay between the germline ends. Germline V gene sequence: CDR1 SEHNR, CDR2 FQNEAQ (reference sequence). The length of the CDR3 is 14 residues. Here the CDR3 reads CASSLSSSGNTIYF. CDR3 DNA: TGTGCCAGCAGCTTAAGCTCCTCTGGAAACACCATATATTTT.

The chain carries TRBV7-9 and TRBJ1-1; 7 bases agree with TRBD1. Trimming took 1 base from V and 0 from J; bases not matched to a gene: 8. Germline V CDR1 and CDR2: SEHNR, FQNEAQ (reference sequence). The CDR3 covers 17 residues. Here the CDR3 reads CASSLVGTADMNTEAFF. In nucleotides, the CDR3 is TGTGCCAGCAGCTTAGTGGGGACAGCCGATATGAACACTGAAGCTTTCTTT.

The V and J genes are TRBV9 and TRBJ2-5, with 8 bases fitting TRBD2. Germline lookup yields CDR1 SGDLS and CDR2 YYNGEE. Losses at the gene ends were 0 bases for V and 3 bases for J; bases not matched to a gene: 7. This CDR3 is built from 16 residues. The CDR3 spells CASSVAPGLGKETQYF. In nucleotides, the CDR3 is TGTGCCAGCAGCGTAGCGCCGGGACTAGGAAAAGAGACCCAGTACTTC.

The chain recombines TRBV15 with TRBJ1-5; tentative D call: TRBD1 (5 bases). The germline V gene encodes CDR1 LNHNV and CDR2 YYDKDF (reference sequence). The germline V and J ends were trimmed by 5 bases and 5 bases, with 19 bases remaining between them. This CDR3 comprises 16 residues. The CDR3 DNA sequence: TGTGCCACCAGCGGAATGAGACAGACTTCTTATCAGCCCCAGCATTTT. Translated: CATSGMRQTSYQPQHF.

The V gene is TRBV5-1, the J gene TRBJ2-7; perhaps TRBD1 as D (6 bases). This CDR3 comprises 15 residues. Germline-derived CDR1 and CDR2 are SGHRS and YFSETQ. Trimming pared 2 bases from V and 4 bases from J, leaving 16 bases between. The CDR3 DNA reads TGCGCCAGCAGCTTCTCCGGGACAAGACCTTACGAGCAGTACTTC. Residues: CASSFSGTRPYEQYF.

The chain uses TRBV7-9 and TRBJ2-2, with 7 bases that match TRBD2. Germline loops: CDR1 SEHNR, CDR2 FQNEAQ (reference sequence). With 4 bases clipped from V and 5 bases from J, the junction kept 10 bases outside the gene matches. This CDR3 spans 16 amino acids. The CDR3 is CASSSHKSGETGELFF. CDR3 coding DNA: TGTGCCAGCAGCTCGCACAAGAGCGGGGAGACCGGGGAGCTGTTTTTT.